A selection of T cell receptor beta chains follows, all from one sample in a study of blood T cell repertoires in COVID-19. The protocol was immunoSEQ multiplex PCR, while the TCRdb copy is restricted to in-frame clones and leaves out a portion. This sample has some 100,000 clones; 82% occur once, and the top ten carry 5.5% to 7.5%. The sample consisted of peripheral blood. These receptors were taken from a man between 45 and 60 years old with active or convalescent COVID-19. The CDR3 runs from the conserved cysteine through the conserved F or W. D genes are given only for firm matches. A clone size is listed for some rows: how often the clone was seen (once, few, many), or a class if it is expanded.

D	J	V	length	size	DNA	CDR3
TRBD2	TRBJ2-3	TRBV27	14	-	TGTGCCAGCAGTTTAAGCCTGCTAGCGGGGGGGCAGTATTTT	CASSLSLLAGGQYF
-	TRBJ1-1	TRBV18	15	-	TGTGCCAGCTCACCAGATAAGCGCGAGAACACTGAAGCTTTCTTT	CASSPDKRENTEAFF
TRBD1	TRBJ1-4	TRBV4-1	15	once	TGCGCCAGCAGCCCCGGACAGGGGCCTAATGAAAAACTGTTTTTT	CASSPGQGPNEKLFF
-	TRBJ2-5	TRBV2	13	-	TGTGCCACCGCGAATGATCTTGAAGAGACCCAGTACTTC	CATANDLEETQYF
-	TRBJ2-3	TRBV4-1	14	-	TGCGCCAGCAGCCGGGGCGCATTCACAGATACGCAGTATTTT	CASSRGAFTDTQYF
-	TRBJ2-3	TRBV11-3	13	-	TGTGCCAGCAGCTTAAATCAGGGAGATACGCAGTATTTT	CASSLNQGDTQYF
-	TRBJ1-3	TRBV6-5	14	-	TGTGCCAGCAGTTATTTAGGGGCTGGAAACACCATATATTTT	CASSYLGAGNTIYF
TRBD2	TRBJ2-7	TRBV28	17	-	TGTGCCAGCGTCTATAGCGGGGGGTCCTGGAGCTCCTACGAGCAGTACTTC	CASVYSGGSWSSYEQYF
TRBD1	TRBJ2-5	TRBV24-1	15	-	TGTGCCACCAGTGATTTTTTAGGGGGCCGAGAGACCCAGTACTTC	CATSDFLGGRETQYF
-	TRBJ2-3	TRBV12-3/TRBV12-4	13	-	TGTGCCAGCAGTTTACGGGTTGAAGGTACGCAGTATTTT	CASSLRVEGTQYF
TRBD1	TRBJ2-3	TRBV5-1	16	-	TGCGCCAGCAGCCCGCGGACAGGGGGCGATTCAGATACGCAGTATTTT	CASSPRTGGDSDTQYF
-	TRBJ2-2	TRBV11-3	13	once	TGTGCCAGCAGCCCCGGTACCACCGGGGAGCTGTTTTTT	CASSPGTTGELFF
-	TRBJ2-1	TRBV7-2	15	-	TGTGCCAGCAGCCCTCTCAGCGGACCACTGGGTGAGCAGTTCTTC	CASSPLSGPLGEQFF
TRBD1	TRBJ1-2	TRBV5-4	15	-	TGTGCCAGCAGCTTGGGGGCAGGGGGCGACTATGGCTACACCTTC	CASSLGAGGDYGYTF
TRBD1	TRBJ2-1	TRBV6-5	14	once	TGTGCCAGCAGGTCAGGGGGCGCGTACAATGAGCAGTTCTTC	CASRSGGAYNEQFF
TRBD2	TRBJ2-1	TRBV9	15	-	TGTGCCAGCAGCGTAGGTGGGGGGGACTACAATGAGCAGTTCTTC	CASSVGGGDYNEQFF
-	TRBJ1-4	TRBV28	16	-	TGTGCCAGCACCTCCGCTGGGGGGAAGGGCGGTGAAAAACTGTTTTTT	CASTSAGGKGGEKLFF
-	TRBJ1-2	TRBV3-1/TRBV3-2	16	-	TGTGCCAGCAGCCAAGAACGGTCCGGGACTGGGTATGGCTACACCTTC	CASSQERSGTGYGYTF
TRBD2	TRBJ2-1	TRBV2	14	few	TGTGCCAGCAGTGAACTAGCGGGGGGAGACGAGCAGTTCTTC	CASSELAGGDEQFF
TRBD1	TRBJ1-3	TRBV18	20	-	TGTGCCAGCTCACCCTTCCCCCCGTTAACAGGGGGTAGTTTTGGAAACACCATATATTTT	CASSPFPPLTGGSFGNTIYF
-	TRBJ2-7	TRBV27	14	-	TGTGCCAGCAGTTCTCGACGGGATTCGGGTGAGCAGTACTTC	CASSSRRDSGEQYF
-	TRBJ2-5	TRBV5-4	14	-	TGTGCCAGCAGCTTGAGGGGGTACCAAGAGACCCAGTACTTC	CASSLRGYQETQYF
TRBD1	TRBJ2-5	TRBV28	13	once	TGTGCCAGCAGCCCAGGGGGACAAGAGACCCAGTACTTC	CASSPGGQETQYF
-	TRBJ2-1	TRBV28	14	-	TGTGCCAGCAGTTCGACAGTCTCCTACAATGAGCAGTTCTTC	CASSSTVSYNEQFF
-	TRBJ1-2	TRBV25-1	12	-	TGTGCCAGCAGTGCCCCGGGGGTAGGCTACACCTTC	CASSAPGVGYTF
TRBD1	TRBJ2-7	TRBV6-5	15	-	TGTGCCAGCAGTACCACAGGGGTTCTCCCCTACGAGCAGTACTTC	CASSTTGVLPYEQYF
TRBD1	TRBJ2-3	TRBV5-1	14	-	TGCGCCAGCAGCTTGCAACAGGGGTTACATACGCAGTATTTT	CASSLQQGLHTQYF
-	TRBJ1-5	TRBV19	13	-	TGTGCCAGTAGTATCCTCGGTTACCAGCCCCAGCATTTT	CASSILGYQPQHF
TRBD2	TRBJ2-5	TRBV4-1	17	-	TGCGCCAGCAGCCTCCAGGGGCGAAGCGGGGGGCCAGAGACCCAGTACTTC	CASSLQGRSGGPETQYF
-	TRBJ1-2	TRBV29-1	13	-	TGCAGCGTTGAATTAGGTCAGGATCCCGGCTACACCTTC	CSVELGQDPGYTF
TRBD1	TRBJ1-2	TRBV3-1/TRBV3-2	17	-	TGTGCCAGCAGCCAGGGGTCTGGCAGGGGGATGGACTATGGCTACACCTTC	CASSQGSGRGMDYGYTF
-	TRBJ2-3	TRBV5-4	14	-	TGTGCCAGCAGCCGTGAGGGGGGGCGGCCTACGCAGTATTTT	CASSREGGRPTQYF
TRBD2	TRBJ2-5	TRBV6-1	14	-	TGTGCCAGCAGTGATAGCGGGGGTGGGGAGACCCAGTACTTC	CASSDSGGGETQYF
-	TRBJ1-2	TRBV20-1	11	-	TGCAGTGTTAGTGAGCCAGGGGGCTACACCTTC	CSVSEPGGYTF
-	TRBJ2-3	TRBV5-1	15	few	TGCGCCAGCAGCTTGACGGGGATTCTTACAAATACGCAGTATTTT	CASSLTGILTNTQYF
-	TRBJ2-5	TRBV18	14	once	TGTGCCAGCTCACCAATGGGGGGGCGAGAGACCCAGTACTTC	CASSPMGGRETQYF
TRBD2	TRBJ2-5	TRBV27	17	-	TGTGCCAGCAGTTTATTAGGGCTAGCGGGGAGACAAGAGACCCAGTACTTC	CASSLLGLAGRQETQYF
-	TRBJ2-2	TRBV11-2	17	-	TGTGCCAGCAGCTTGGGACTCTTACGCGACGGCACCGGGGAGCTGTTTTTT	CASSLGLLRDGTGELFF
TRBD1	TRBJ1-1	TRBV19	14	-	TGTGCCAGTACCCGGGACAGGGTTAACACTGAAGCTTTCTTT	CASTRDRVNTEAFF
-	TRBJ1-3	TRBV7-6	17	once	TGTGCCAGCAGCCCGTCGGGAGGCACTTCCTCGGGAAACACCATATATTTT	CASSPSGGTSSGNTIYF
-	TRBJ1-6	TRBV11-2	15	-	TGTGCCAGCAGCTTAGATGACTTGGCAAATTCACCCCTCCACTTT	CASSLDDLANSPLHF
TRBD2	TRBJ2-5	TRBV3-1/TRBV3-2	16	-	TGTGCCAGCAGCCCTCCTAGCGGGGGGGTCCAAGAGACCCAGTACTTC	CASSPPSGGVQETQYF
-	TRBJ2-5	TRBV10-3	18	-	TGTGCCATCAGTGAGTCGACGGACGGGAGGGGGCCCCAAGAGACCCAGTACTTC	CAISESTDGRGPQETQYF
-	TRBJ1-1	TRBV6-6	15	few	TGTGCCAGCAGTTACTCTGTACAGACGAACACTGAAGCTTTCTTT	CASSYSVQTNTEAFF
-	TRBJ1-6	TRBV7-8	15	-	TGTGCCAGCAGCACCGGGGGGGGGCGGTATTCACCCCTCCACTTT	CASSTGGGRYSPLHF
-	TRBJ1-1	TRBV4-3	13	-	TGCGCCAGCAGCCAGAGGGAGTACAACGAAGCTTTCTTT	CASSQREYNEAFF
-	TRBJ1-3	TRBV7-8	17	few	TGTGCCAGCAGCGCAGCATGGAGGGGAAGGTCTGGAAACACCATATATTTT	CASSAAWRGRSGNTIYF
TRBD1	TRBJ1-2	TRBV6-5	15	-	TGTGCCAGCAGTTACTCCGCGGACAGGGTCTATGGCTACACCTTC	CASSYSADRVYGYTF
-	TRBJ2-3	TRBV5-1	12	-	TGCGCCAGCAGCTTGGCGGCAGATACGCAGTATTTT	CASSLAADTQYF
TRBD1	TRBJ2-7	TRBV11-2	15	-	TGTGCCAGCAGCATCAGGACAGGGGGTCGTTGGGAGCAGTACTTC	CASSIRTGGRWEQYF
-	TRBJ1-2	TRBV19	14	-	TGTGCCAGTACCACGGAGGACCCTAACTATGGCTACACCTTC	CASTTEDPNYGYTF
TRBD2	TRBJ2-3	TRBV2	12	once	TGTGCCAGCACCCCACTAGCGGGGGGCCAGTATTTT	CASTPLAGGQYF
TRBD1	TRBJ2-1	TRBV10-3	14	-	TGTGCCATCAGAGGCGGGACAGGGGACAATGAGCAGTTCTTC	CAIRGGTGDNEQFF
TRBD2	TRBJ2-1	TRBV4-1	17	-	TGCGCCAGCAGCCCCCGAAGACTAGCGGGGCCCTACAATGAGCAGTTCTTC	CASSPRRLAGPYNEQFF
TRBD1	TRBJ1-1	TRBV18	13	-	TGTGCCAGCTCACCGACACAGGGGACTGAAGCTTTCTTT	CASSPTQGTEAFF
TRBD2	TRBJ2-5	TRBV7-7	15	-	TGTGCCAGCAGCCCAGCGGGGGGGCCCCTTGAGACCCAGTACTTC	CASSPAGGPLETQYF
TRBD1	TRBJ1-4	TRBV15	13	-	TGTGCCACCAGCAGTCAGGGGGTTGAAAAACTGTTTTTT	CATSSQGVEKLFF